The 8 T cell receptor beta chains below all came from one sample that was sequenced in a study of shared clonotypes between healthy human individuals. Method: immunoSEQ multiplex PCR; TCRdb's copy keeps in-frame clones and lacks some. The data contain roughly 2,300,000 clones, 85% to 95% of them singletons. Specimen: naive CD4+ T cells from PBMCs. Described subset: CD45RA+ positively selected. The origin of the receptors is a man younger than 30 in good health. Some clones in this sample may be carry-over from other donors' samples.

This rearrangement joins TRBV5-1 to TRBJ2-3; D call uncertain. Trimming shortened V by 0 bases and J by 2 bases, and 7 bases separated the two germline ends. Germline V lookup: CDR1 SGHRS, CDR2 YFSETQ. The CDR3 spans 14 residues. For the CDR3, the DNA is TGCGCCAGCAGCTTGGCAGTCCCCACAGATACGCAGTATTTT. Protein product: CASSLAVPTDTQYF.

The chain links TRBV7-6 to TRBJ2-3, with a possible D match to TRBD2 (6 bases). There are 12 residues in the CDR3. Per the germline V gene, CDR1 is SGHVS and CDR2 is FNYEAQ. Between the trimmed V and J ends, which lost 0 bases and 11 bases, there was a span of 9 bases. DNA of the CDR3: TGTGCCAGCAGCTTAGCGGGAGGTGGGCAGTATTTT. Its translation is CASSLAGGGQYF.

This chain links TRBV18 with TRBJ2-2, with TRBD2 matching 8 bases. Trimming took 5 bases from V and 7 from J; bases not matched to a gene: 6. The V gene's germline CDR1 is KGHSH and CDR2 LQKENI. This CDR3 is 14 amino acids long. CDR3 nucleotide sequence: TGTGCCAGCTCATCGGGAGGGACTGGCGGGGAGCTGTTTTTT. Encoded protein: CASSSGGTGGELFF.

The genes are TRBV19 and TRBJ2-1; unclear D gene. The germline V gene encodes CDR1 LNHDA and CDR2 SQIVND (reference sequence). The CDR3 is made up of 14 amino acids. Trimming removed 5 bases at V and 1 base at J, with 9 bases between. This chain's CDR3 is CASSSADSYNEQFF. CDR3 in DNA: TGTGCCAGTAGTTCCGCTGATTCCTACAATGAGCAGTTCTTC.

This chain uses TRBV9 with TRBJ2-5, with 7 bases fitting TRBD1. CDR1 SGDLS and CDR2 YYNGEE come from the germline V gene. V shed 0 bases and J 3 bases; nucleotides not matched to a gene: 5. The CDR3 loop spans 15 amino acids. In nucleotides, the CDR3 is TGTGCCAGCAGCGTAGATTGGACAGGCGAAGAGACCCAGTACTTC. This sequence encodes CASSVDWTGEETQYF.

V usage is TRBV7-2 and J usage is TRBJ1-3; 8 bases map to TRBD1. Germline CDR1 and CDR2: SGHTA and FQGNSA. The CDR3 covers 15 residues. Trimming at V came to 3 bases and at J to 2 bases, leaving 3 bases not matched to a gene. CDR3 sequence: CASSFDRGTGNTIYF. The CDR3 nucleotides are TGTGCCAGCAGCTTTGACAGGGGAACTGGAAACACCATATATTTT.

This chain uses TRBV28 with TRBJ2-5, with D perhaps TRBD1 (6 bases). The CDR3 has 15 amino acids. Germline CDR1 is MDHEN and CDR2 is SYDVKM. V lost 5 bases and J 3 bases, leaving 16 bases between the germline ends. DNA of the CDR3: TGTGCCAGCAGTCATAGGACAGTTGGGGAAGAGACCCAGTACTTC. It codes for CASSHRTVGEETQYF.

The chain has TRBV2 and TRBJ2-1; 9 positions match TRBD2. The CDR3 runs 15 residues. Germline CDR1 is SNHLY and CDR2 is FYNNEI. J gave up 6 bases and V 4 bases, and 7 bases lay outside the gene matches. DNA of the CDR3: TGTGCCAGCAGTGGACTAGCGGCCGCCCTCAATGAGCAGTTCTTC. This sequence encodes CASSGLAAALNEQFF.